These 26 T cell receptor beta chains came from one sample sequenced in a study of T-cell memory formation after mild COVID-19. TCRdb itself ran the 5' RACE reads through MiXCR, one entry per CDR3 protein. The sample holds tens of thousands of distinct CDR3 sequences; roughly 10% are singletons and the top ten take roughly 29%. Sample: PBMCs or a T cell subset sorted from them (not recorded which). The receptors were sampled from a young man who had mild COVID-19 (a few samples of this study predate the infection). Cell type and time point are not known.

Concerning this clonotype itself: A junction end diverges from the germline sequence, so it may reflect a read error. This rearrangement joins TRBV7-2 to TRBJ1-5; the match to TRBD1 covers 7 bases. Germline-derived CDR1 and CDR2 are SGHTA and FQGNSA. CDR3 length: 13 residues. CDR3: CASSRNRGQPQPF. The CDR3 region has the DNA TGTGCCAGCAGCCGCAACAGGGGTCAGCCCCAGCCTTTT. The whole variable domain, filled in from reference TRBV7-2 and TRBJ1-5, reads GAGVSQSPSNKVTEKGKDVELRCDPISGHTALYWYRQSLGQGLEFLIYFQGNSAPDKSGLPSDRFSAERTGGSVSTLTIQRTQQEDSAVYLCASSRNRGQPQPFGDGTRLSIL.

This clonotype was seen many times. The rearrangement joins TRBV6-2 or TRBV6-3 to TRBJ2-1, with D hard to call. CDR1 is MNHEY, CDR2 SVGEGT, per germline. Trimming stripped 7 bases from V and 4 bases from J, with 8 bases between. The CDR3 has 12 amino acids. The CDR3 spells CASNRRYNEQFF. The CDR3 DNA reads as TGTGCCAGCAACCGGCGGTACAATGAGCAGTTCTTC.

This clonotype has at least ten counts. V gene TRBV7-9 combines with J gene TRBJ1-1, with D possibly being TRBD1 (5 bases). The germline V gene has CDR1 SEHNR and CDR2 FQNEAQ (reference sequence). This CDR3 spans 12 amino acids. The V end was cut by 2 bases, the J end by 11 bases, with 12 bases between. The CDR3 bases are TGTGCCAGCAGCTTATTACAGGAGGGGGCTTTCTTT. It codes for CASSLLQEGAFF.

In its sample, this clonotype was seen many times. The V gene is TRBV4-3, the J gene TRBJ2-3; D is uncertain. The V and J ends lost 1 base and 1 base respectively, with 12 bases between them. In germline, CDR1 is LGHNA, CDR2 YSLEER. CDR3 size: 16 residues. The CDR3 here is CASSQVLLEGTDTQYF. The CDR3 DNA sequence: TGCGCCAGCAGCCAAGTGCTCCTAGAGGGCACAGATACGCAGTATTTT.

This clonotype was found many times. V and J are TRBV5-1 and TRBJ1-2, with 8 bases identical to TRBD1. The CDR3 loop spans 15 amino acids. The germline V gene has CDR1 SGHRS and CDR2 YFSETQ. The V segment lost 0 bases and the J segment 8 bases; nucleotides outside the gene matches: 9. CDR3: CASSLGQGPMGGYTF. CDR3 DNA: TGCGCCAGCAGCTTGGGACAGGGGCCTATGGGGGGCTACACCTTC.

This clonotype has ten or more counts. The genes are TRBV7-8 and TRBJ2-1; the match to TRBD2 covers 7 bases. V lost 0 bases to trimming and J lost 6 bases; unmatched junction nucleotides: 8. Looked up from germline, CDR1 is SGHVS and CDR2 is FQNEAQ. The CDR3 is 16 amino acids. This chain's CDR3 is CASSLAHGGSVNEQFF. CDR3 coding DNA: TGTGCCAGCAGCTTAGCGCACGGGGGGTCGGTCAATGAGCAGTTCTTC.

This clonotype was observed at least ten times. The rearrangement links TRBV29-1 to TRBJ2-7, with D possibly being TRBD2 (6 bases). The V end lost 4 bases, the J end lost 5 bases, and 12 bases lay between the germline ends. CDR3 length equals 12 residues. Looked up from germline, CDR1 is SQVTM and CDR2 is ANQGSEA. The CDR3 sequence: CSVAWGDHEQYF. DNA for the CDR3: TGCAGCGTTGCTTGGGGGGACCACGAGCAGTACTTC.

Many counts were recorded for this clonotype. CDR3 bases: TGTGCCAGCAGCTTGATCCCGGGCACTGAAGCTTTCTTT. This gives the protein CASSLIPGTEAFF. The rearrangement links TRBV5-8 to TRBJ1-1; no clear D gene. V was shortened by 1 base and J by 4 bases, with 8 bases between the two germline ends. The CDR3 length is 13 residues. Germline V gene sequence: CDR1 SGHTS, CDR2 YDEGEE.

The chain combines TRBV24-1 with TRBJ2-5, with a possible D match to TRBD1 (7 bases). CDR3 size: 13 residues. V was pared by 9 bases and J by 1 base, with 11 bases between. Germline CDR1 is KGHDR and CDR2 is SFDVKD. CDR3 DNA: TGTGCCACCGCGGGGACAGTCCAAGAGACCCAGTACTTC. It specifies CATAGTVQETQYF.

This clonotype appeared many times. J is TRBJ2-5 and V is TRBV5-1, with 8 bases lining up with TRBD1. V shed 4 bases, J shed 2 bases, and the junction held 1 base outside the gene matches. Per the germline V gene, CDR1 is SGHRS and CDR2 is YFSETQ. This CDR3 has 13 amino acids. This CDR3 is CASSRQGQETQYF. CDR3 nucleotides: TGCGCCAGCAGCCGACAGGGGCAAGAGACCCAGTACTTC.

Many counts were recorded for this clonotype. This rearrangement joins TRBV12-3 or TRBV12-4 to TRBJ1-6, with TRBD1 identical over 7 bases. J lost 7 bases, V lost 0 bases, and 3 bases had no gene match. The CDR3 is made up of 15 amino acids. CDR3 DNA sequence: TGTGCCAGCAGTTTAGCCGGGACAGCCAATTCACCCCTCCACTTT. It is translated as CASSLAGTANSPLHF.

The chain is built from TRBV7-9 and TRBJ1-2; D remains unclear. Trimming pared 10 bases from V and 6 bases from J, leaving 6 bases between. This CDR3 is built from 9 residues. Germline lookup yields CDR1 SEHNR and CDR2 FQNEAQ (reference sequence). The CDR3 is CAIDDGYTF. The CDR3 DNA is TGTGCCATAGACGATGGCTACACCTTC.

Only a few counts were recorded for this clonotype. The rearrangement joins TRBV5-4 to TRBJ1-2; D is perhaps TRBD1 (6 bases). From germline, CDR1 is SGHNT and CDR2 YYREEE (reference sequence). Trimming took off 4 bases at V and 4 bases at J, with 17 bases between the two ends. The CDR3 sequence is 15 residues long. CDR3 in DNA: TGTGCCAGCAGCATGCCCAACGGGGGCTCCTATGGCTACACCTTC. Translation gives CASSMPNGGSYGYTF.

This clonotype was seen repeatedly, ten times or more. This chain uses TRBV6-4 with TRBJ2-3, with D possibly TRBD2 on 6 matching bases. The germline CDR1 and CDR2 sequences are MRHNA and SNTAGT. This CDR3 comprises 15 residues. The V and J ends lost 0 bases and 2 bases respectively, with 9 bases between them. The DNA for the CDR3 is TGTGCCAGCAGTGACTCGTCTAGCGCCACAGATACGCAGTATTTT. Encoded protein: CASSDSSSATDTQYF.

The CDR3 sequence is CSAMTRVGNEQFF. In DNA, the CDR3 is TGCAGTGCCATGACCAGGGTTGGGAATGAGCAGTTCTTC. This rearrangement joins TRBV20-1 to TRBJ2-1, with D possibly TRBD1 on 5 matching bases. Looked up from germline, CDR1 is DFQATT and CDR2 is SNEGSKA (reference sequence). V was shortened by 6 bases and J by 7 bases, with 16 bases between the two germline ends. The CDR3 is 13 amino acids.

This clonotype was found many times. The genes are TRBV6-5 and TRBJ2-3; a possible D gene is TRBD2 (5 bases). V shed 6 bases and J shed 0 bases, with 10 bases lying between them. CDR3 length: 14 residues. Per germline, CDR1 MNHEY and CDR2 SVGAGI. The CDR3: CASSPWTSTDTQYF. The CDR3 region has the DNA TGTGCCAGCAGCCCATGGACTAGCACAGATACGCAGTATTTT.

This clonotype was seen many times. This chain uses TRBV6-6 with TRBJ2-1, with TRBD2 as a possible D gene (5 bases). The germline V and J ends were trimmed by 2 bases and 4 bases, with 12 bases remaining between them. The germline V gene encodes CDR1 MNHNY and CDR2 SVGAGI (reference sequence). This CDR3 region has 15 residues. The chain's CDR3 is CASSYLPSYYNEQFF. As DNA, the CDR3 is TGTGCCAGCAGTTACCTACCTAGCTATTACAATGAGCAGTTCTTC.

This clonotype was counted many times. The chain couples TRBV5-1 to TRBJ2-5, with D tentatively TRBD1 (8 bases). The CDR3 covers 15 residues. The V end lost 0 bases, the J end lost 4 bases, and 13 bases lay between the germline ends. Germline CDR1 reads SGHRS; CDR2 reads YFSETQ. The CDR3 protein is CASSLVTGGAETQYF. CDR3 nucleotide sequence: TGCGCCAGCAGCTTGGTTACAGGGGGGGCAGAGACCCAGTACTTC.

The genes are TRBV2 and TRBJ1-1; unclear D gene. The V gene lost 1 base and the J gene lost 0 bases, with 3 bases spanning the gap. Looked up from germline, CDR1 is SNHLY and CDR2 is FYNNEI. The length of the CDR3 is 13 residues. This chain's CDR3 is CASSEGMNTEAFF. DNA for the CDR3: TGTGCCAGCAGTGAAGGGATGAACACTGAAGCTTTCTTT.

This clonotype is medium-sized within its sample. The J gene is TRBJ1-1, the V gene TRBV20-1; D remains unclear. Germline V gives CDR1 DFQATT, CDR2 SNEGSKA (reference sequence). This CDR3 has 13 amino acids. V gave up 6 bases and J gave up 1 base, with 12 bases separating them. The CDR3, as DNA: TGCAGTGCCCCCAGTGTGGCGAACACTGAAGCTTTCTTT. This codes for CSAPSVANTEAFF.

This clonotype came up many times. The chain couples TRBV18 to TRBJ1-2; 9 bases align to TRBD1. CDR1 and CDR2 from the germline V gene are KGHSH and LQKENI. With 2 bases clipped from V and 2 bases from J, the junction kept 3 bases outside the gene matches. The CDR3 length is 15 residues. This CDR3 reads CASSPGTGWNYGYTF. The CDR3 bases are TGTGCCAGCTCACCAGGGACAGGGTGGAACTATGGCTACACCTTC.

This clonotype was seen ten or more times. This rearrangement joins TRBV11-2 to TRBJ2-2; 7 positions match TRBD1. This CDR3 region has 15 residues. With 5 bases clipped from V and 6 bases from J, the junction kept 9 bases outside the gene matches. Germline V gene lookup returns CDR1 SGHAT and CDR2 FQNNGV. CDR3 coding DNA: TGTGCCAGCAGCCCTACAGGGGTAGCCGCCGGGGAGCTGTTTTTT. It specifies CASSPTGVAAGELFF.

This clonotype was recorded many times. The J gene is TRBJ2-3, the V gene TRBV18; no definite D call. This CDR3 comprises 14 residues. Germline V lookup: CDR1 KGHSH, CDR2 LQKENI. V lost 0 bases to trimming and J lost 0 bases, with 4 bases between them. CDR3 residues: CASSPPASTDTQYF. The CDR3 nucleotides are TGTGCCAGCTCACCACCGGCCAGCACAGATACGCAGTATTTT.

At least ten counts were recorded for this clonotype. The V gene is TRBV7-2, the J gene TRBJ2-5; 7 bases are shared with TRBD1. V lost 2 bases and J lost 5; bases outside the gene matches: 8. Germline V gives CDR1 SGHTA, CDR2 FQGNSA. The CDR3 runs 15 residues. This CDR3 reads CASSLRGLGLETQYF. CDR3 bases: TGTGCCAGCAGCTTAAGGGGGCTGGGGCTGGAGACCCAGTACTTC.

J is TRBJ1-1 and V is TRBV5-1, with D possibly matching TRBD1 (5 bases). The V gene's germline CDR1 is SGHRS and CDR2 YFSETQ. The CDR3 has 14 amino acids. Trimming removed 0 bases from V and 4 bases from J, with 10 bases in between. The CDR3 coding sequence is TGCGCCAGCAGCTTGGGTCGGGGGAGCACTGAAGCTTTCTTT. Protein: CASSLGRGSTEAFF.

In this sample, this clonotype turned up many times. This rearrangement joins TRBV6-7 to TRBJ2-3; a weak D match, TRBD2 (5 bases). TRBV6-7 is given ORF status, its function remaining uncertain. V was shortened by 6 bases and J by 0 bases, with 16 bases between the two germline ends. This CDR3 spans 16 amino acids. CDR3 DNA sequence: TGTGCCAGCAGCTATAGGACTCCGAGGAGCACAGATACGCAGTATTTT. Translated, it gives CASSYRTPRSTDTQYF.